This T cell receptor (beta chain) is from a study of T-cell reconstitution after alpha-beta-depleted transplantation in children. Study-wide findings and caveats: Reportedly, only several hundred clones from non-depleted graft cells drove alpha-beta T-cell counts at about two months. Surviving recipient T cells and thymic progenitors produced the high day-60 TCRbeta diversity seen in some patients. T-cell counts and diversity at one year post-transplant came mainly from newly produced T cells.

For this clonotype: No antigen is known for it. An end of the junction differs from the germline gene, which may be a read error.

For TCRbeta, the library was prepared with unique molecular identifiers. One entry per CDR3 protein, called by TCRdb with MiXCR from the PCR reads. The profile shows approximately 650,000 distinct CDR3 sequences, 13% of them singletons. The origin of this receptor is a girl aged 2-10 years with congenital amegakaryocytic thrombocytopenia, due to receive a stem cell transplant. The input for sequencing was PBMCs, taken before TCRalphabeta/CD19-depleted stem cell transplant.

The CDR3 protein is CARSLDYSPYNEQFF. The CDR3 DNA sequence: TGTGCCAGGAGCTTAGACTACTCTCCGTACAATGAGCAGTTCTTC. The rearrangement links TRBV7-3 to TRBJ2-1, with a tentative D call TRBD2 (5 bases). Germline V gene sequence: CDR1 SGHTA, CDR2 FQGTGA. The CDR3 is 15 amino acids.